The 21 T cell receptor beta chains given below trace back to one sample, sequenced in a study of blood T cell repertoires in COVID-19. TCRdb's copy holds only in-frame clones and misses some; the assay was immunoSEQ multiplex PCR. This table holds around 270,000 clones, under 85% found once. Input material: peripheral blood. These receptors came from a human donor with COVID-19, enrolled during active disease. The donor label of this sample is uncertain.

The chain recombines TRBV28 with TRBJ1-1, with D tentatively TRBD1 (5 bases). V lost 4 bases and J 3 bases, leaving 15 bases between the germline ends. CDR1 and CDR2 (germline): MDHEN, SYDVKM. The CDR3 length is 15 residues. The CDR3 protein is CASSSLALGDTEAFF. The CDR3 nucleotides read TGTGCCAGCAGTTCCCTGGCCCTAGGGGACACTGAAGCTTTCTTT.

This chain uses TRBV5-5 with TRBJ2-5; D gene unclear. The CDR3 covers 14 residues. The germline V gene has CDR1 SGHKS and CDR2 YYEKEE (reference sequence). Trimming stripped 1 base from V and 3 bases from J, with 10 bases between. The CDR3 loop is CASSLRGSKETQYF. CDR3 nucleotides: TGTGCCAGCAGCTTGCGCGGCTCTAAAGAGACCCAGTACTTC.

This clone was counted once. The chain employs TRBV19 and TRBJ1-5; 8 nucleotides align to TRBD1. CDR1 and CDR2 (germline): LNHDA, SQIVND (reference sequence). The trim removed 7 bases at V and 7 bases at J, leaving 6 bases unmatched. This CDR3 has 13 amino acids. The DNA for the CDR3 is TGTGCCAGTACGGACAGGGTTTGGCAGCCCCAGCATTTT. Translating it yields CASTDRVWQPQHF.

The rearrangement uses TRBV18 and TRBJ1-1, with 8 bases lining up with TRBD1. The CDR3 totals 14 residues. V shed 9 bases and J 1 base; nucleotides not matched to a gene: 7. The germline V gene has CDR1 KGHSH and CDR2 LQKENI. CDR3 sequence: CASRRQGKNTEAFF. The CDR3 nucleotides read TGTGCCAGTCGACGACAGGGGAAGAACACTGAAGCTTTCTTT. Full variable domain (remainder filled in from reference TRBV18 and TRBJ1-1): NAGVMQNPRHLVRRRGQEARLRCSPMKGHSHVYWYRQLPEEGLKFMVYLQKENIIDESGMPKERFSAEFPKEGPSILRIQQVVRGDSAAYFCASRRQGKNTEAFFGQGTRLTVV.

The chain is built from TRBV7-9 and TRBJ1-6, with D hard to call. V was cut by 5 bases and J by 9 bases, with 11 bases left in between. Germline V gene sequence: CDR1 SEHNR, CDR2 FQNEAQ (reference sequence). The CDR3 consists of 13 residues. CDR3 in amino acids: CASSPDGISPLHF. The CDR3 coding sequence is TGTGCCAGCAGCCCCGACGGGATTTCACCCCTCCACTTT.

The chain has TRBV19 and TRBJ1-2, with D perhaps matching TRBD1 (5 bases). Germline values: CDR1 LNHDA, CDR2 SQIVND (reference sequence). CDR3 size: 14 residues. The V end lost 3 bases, the J end lost 6 bases, and 14 bases lay between the germline ends. The CDR3 sequence is CASSMTNSDNGYTF. The CDR3 DNA sequence: TGTGCCAGTAGTATGACCAATTCGGACAATGGCTACACCTTC.

The chain uses TRBV28 and TRBJ1-6; TRBD1 agrees at 7 bases. Per germline, CDR1 MDHEN and CDR2 SYDVKM. V dropped 6 bases and J dropped 11; count of bases not matched to a gene: 7. The CDR3 is made up of 13 amino acids. The CDR3 DNA follows: TGTGCCAGCAGACCCACAGGGGAGACACCCCTCCACTTT. Translated: CASRPTGETPLHF.

The chain has TRBV18 and TRBJ2-1; the match to TRBD2 covers 11 bases. Germline loops: CDR1 KGHSH, CDR2 LQKENI. Losses at the gene ends were 6 bases for V and 8 bases for J; bases not matched to a gene: 15. This CDR3 region has 17 residues. CDR3 sequence: CASSSTITSGREYEQFF. In nucleotides, the CDR3 is TGTGCCAGCTCTTCCACGATTACTAGCGGGAGAGAGTATGAGCAGTTCTTC.

V is TRBV28 and J is TRBJ1-5; tentatively, D is TRBD1 (5 bases). Germline loops: CDR1 MDHEN, CDR2 SYDVKM. The germline V and J ends were trimmed by 7 bases and 11 bases, with 9 bases remaining between them. This CDR3 comprises 10 residues. The CDR3 DNA reads TGTGCCAGCAAGGGCAGGGCCCAGCATTTT. Its translation is CASKGRAQHF.

The rearrangement links TRBV7-9 to TRBJ1-1, with D possibly being TRBD1 (5 bases). CDR1 is SEHNR and CDR2 is FQNEAQ in the germline V gene (reference sequence). The CDR3 loop spans 13 amino acids. V lost 8 bases and J lost 6, with 16 bases in between. CDR3 sequence reads: CASPGAGGAEAFF. CDR3 nucleotides: TGTGCCAGCCCTGGGGCTGGTGGCGCTGAAGCTTTCTTT.

V is TRBV7-8 and J is TRBJ2-3; 10 nucleotides align to TRBD2. V shed 1 base and J 3 bases; nucleotides not matched to a gene: 4. The CDR3 has 16 amino acids. From germline, CDR1 is SGHVS and CDR2 FQNEAQ. The CDR3 DNA sequence: TGTGCCAGCAGCTTAGTCAGCGGGAGGGATACAGATACGCAGTATTTT. It encodes CASSLVSGRDTDTQYF. Drawing the rest from reference TRBV7-8 and TRBJ2-3, the complete variable domain is GAGVSQSPRYKVAKRGQDVALRCDPISGHVSLFWYQQALGQGPEFLTYFQNEAQLDKSGLPSDRFFAERPEGSVSTLKIQRTQQEDSAVYLCASSLVSGRDTDTQYFGPGTRLTVL.

V and J are TRBV6-5 and TRBJ1-1; D uncertain. CDR3 length equals 10 residues. V was pared by 8 bases and J by 8 bases, with 9 bases between. Germline lookup yields CDR1 MNHEY and CDR2 SVGAGI. CDR3: CASRSQEAFF. The CDR3 bases are TGTGCCAGCCGATCCCAGGAAGCTTTCTTT.

V gene TRBV19 combines with J gene TRBJ1-5, with 8 bases fitting TRBD1. J gave up 6 bases and V 4 bases, and 5 bases lay outside the gene matches. Germline-derived CDR1 and CDR2 are LNHDA and SQIVND (reference sequence). The CDR3 consists of 14 residues. The CDR3 is CASSTTGGGQPQHF. The CDR3 DNA is TGTGCCAGTAGTACCACAGGGGGAGGTCAGCCCCAGCATTTT. Drawing the rest from reference TRBV19 and TRBJ1-5, the complete variable domain is DGGITQSPKYLFRKEGQNVTLSCEQNLNHDAMYWYRQDPGQGLRLIYYSQIVNDFQKGDIAEGYSVSREKKESFPLTVTSAQKNPTAFYLCASSTTGGGQPQHFGDGTRLSIL.

V usage is TRBV6-5 and J usage is TRBJ1-2; 7 bases align to TRBD1. J was trimmed by 0 bases and V by 5 bases; bases with no gene match: 6. This CDR3 has 15 residues. Germline loops: CDR1 MNHEY, CDR2 SVGAGI. The CDR3 nucleotides read TGTGCCAGCAGTAAAACCGGGACAGCTAACTATGGCTACACCTTC. Residues: CASSKTGTANYGYTF.

The chain has TRBV27 and TRBJ1-5, with D possibly matching TRBD1 (6 bases). The CDR3 is made up of 16 amino acids. Germline CDR1 MNHEY, CDR2 SMNVEV (reference sequence). Trimming removed 1 base at V and 2 bases at J, with 12 bases between. The CDR3 DNA sequence: TGTGCCAGCAGTTTATGGGGGCTGGCCGGCAATCAGCCCCAGCATTTT. This sequence encodes CASSLWGLAGNQPQHF.

This chain connects TRBV7-6 to TRBJ2-7; 9 bases line up with TRBD1. This CDR3 contains 15 residues. Trimming removed 1 base from V and 7 bases from J; junction bases left unmatched: 8. Germline V gene sequence: CDR1 SGHVS, CDR2 FNYEAQ. CDR3 in amino acids: CASSLGGDRVIEQYF. The CDR3 region has the DNA TGTGCCAGCAGCTTAGGTGGGGACAGGGTGATTGAGCAGTACTTC.

The chain combines TRBV5-8 with TRBJ2-7; TRBD2 aligns across 7 bases. The length of the CDR3 is 15 residues. In germline, CDR1 is SGHTS, CDR2 YDEGEE. The V gene end was trimmed by 1 base and the J gene end by 0 bases; junction bases not matched to a gene: 4. The CDR3 loop is CASSLTGGGSYEQYF. For the CDR3, the DNA is TGTGCCAGCAGCTTGACGGGGGGAGGCTCCTACGAGCAGTACTTC.

The rearrangement joins TRBV5-5 to TRBJ2-5; a possible D gene is TRBD2 (6 bases). Trimming removed 0 bases at V and 4 bases at J, with 10 bases between. The germline V gene encodes CDR1 SGHKS and CDR2 YYEKEE (reference sequence). This CDR3 contains 14 residues. The CDR3 reads CASSLGGGSETQYF. The CDR3 DNA sequence: TGTGCCAGCAGCTTGGGTGGGGGGTCAGAGACCCAGTACTTC.

This clone showed up just once. The V call is TRBV18, the J call TRBJ1-2; TRBD1 agrees at 9 bases. CDR3 length: 12 residues. CDR1 KGHSH and CDR2 LQKENI come from the germline V gene. V shed 4 bases and J 8 bases; nucleotides not matched to a gene: 2. In nucleotides, the CDR3 is TGTGCCAGCTCACTGGACAGGGGAGGCTACACCTTC. It translates to CASSLDRGGYTF. Complete variable domain (other parts from reference TRBV18 and TRBJ1-2): NAGVMQNPRHLVRRRGQEARLRCSPMKGHSHVYWYRQLPEEGLKFMVYLQKENIIDESGMPKERFSAEFPKEGPSILRIQQVVRGDSAAYFCASSLDRGGYTFGSGTRLTVV.

Worth noting for this clone: Other nucleotide sequences in the sample specify the same CDR3. This chain connects TRBV19 to TRBJ2-7, with 9 bases that match TRBD1. This CDR3 contains 14 residues. Germline assignment: CDR1 LNHDA and CDR2 SQIVND (reference sequence). Losses at the gene ends were 5 bases for V and 4 bases for J; bases not matched to a gene: 6. The CDR3 loop reads CASSSGTGSYEQYF. DNA for the CDR3: TGTGCCAGTAGTTCAGGGACAGGGTCATACGAGCAGTACTTC. Complete variable domain (other parts from reference TRBV19 and TRBJ2-7): DGGITQSPKYLFRKEGQNVTLSCEQNLNHDAMYWYRQDPGQGLRLIYYSQIVNDFQKGDIAEGYSVSREKKESFPLTVTSAQKNPTAFYLCASSSGTGSYEQYFGPGTRLTVT.

The gene calls are TRBV11-2 and TRBJ2-2; the match to TRBD2 covers 8 bases. The CDR3 is 16 residues long. The ends lost 3 bases at V and 1 base at J; junction bases unmatched: 4. From germline, CDR1 is SGHAT and CDR2 FQNNGV. The CDR3 reads CASSFGLAGNTGELFF. The CDR3 nucleotides are TGTGCCAGCAGCTTCGGGCTAGCGGGGAACACCGGGGAGCTGTTTTTT.